This T cell receptor (beta chain) was recorded in a study of T cells after yellow fever vaccination. Study as a whole: Fractions containing few cells were prepared with SMART-Seq v4 Ultra Low Input.

General study results and limits: Although the secondary response was weaker, it peaked faster, at day 5 versus 15. Contaminants from the bulk population, in the form of abundant clonotypes, could be found in FACS-sorted repertoires. Subsequent booster samples again held most clones from primary vaccination (96% CD4, roughly 88% CD8).

TCRdb independently ran MiXCR on the 5' RACE reads; one entry per CDR3 protein. In the table there are 500,000 to 650,000 distinct CDR3 sequences, roughly an eighth of which are singletons. A word on this clonotype: Its antigen is undetermined.

The clonotype comes from a young man who received the YFV17D yellow fever vaccine. Sample: PBMCs, taken on the day of the yellow fever booster vaccination.

CDR3 region: CSVVSPWGQAYNEQFF. The CDR3 coding sequence is TGCAGCGTTGTCTCCCCCTGGGGACAGGCCTACAATGAGCAGTTCTTC. V is TRBV29-1 and J is TRBJ2-1; 8 bases align to TRBD1. The V gene end was trimmed by 4 bases and the J gene end by 2 bases; junction bases not matched to a gene: 10. Germline lookup yields CDR1 SQVTM and CDR2 ANQGSEA. The CDR3 totals 16 residues.